The source of this T cell receptor beta chain is a study of CD8 T cells in ankylosing spondylitis. Regarding the study as a whole: There were earlier reports of some motif variants in reactive arthritis synovial fluid and blood. Enrichment of disease-linked clones was reportedly significant in matched ankylosing spondylitis synovial fluid. About 8 highly homologous variants made up a TCR beta motif, and this motif appeared characteristic of ankylosing spondylitis blood.

At least ten counts were recorded for this clonotype. Its antigen is unidentified. The CDR3 contains 11 residues. Trimming cost V 6 bases and J 13 bases, with 15 bases left between them. Libraries for TCR beta were made by quantitative 5'-RACE with molecular barcodes. TCRdb used MiXCR to reprocess the 5' RACE reads, holding one entry per CDR3 protein. The sample yields 200,000 to 300,000 distinct CDR3 sequences, 9.5% to 12% seen once. The sample consisted of blood, either unsorted or a sorted T cell fraction (not recorded which). This chain joins TRBV12-3 or TRBV12-4 and TRBJ1-2, with D possibly being TRBD1 (5 bases). This clonotype originated in a male donor with ankylosing spondylitis or in good health (not recorded which). CDR3 sequence reads: CASSTGAASTF. The DNA for the CDR3 is TGTGCCAGCAGCACCGGGGCCGCCTCCACCTTC.